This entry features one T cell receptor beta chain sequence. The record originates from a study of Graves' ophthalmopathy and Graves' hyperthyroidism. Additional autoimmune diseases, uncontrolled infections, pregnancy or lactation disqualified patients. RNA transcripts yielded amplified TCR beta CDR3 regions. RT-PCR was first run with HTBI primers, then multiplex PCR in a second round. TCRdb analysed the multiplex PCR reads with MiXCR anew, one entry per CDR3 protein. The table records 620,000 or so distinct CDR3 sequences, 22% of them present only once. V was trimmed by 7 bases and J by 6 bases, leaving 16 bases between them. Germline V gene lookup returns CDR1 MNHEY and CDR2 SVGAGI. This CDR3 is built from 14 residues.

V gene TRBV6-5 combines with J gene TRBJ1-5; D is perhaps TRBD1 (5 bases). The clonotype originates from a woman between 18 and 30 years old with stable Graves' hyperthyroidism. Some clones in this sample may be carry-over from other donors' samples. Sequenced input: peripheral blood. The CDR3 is CASTTRRGRQPQHF. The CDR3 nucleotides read TGTGCCAGCACTACTCGGCGGGGCCGTCAGCCCCAGCATTTT.